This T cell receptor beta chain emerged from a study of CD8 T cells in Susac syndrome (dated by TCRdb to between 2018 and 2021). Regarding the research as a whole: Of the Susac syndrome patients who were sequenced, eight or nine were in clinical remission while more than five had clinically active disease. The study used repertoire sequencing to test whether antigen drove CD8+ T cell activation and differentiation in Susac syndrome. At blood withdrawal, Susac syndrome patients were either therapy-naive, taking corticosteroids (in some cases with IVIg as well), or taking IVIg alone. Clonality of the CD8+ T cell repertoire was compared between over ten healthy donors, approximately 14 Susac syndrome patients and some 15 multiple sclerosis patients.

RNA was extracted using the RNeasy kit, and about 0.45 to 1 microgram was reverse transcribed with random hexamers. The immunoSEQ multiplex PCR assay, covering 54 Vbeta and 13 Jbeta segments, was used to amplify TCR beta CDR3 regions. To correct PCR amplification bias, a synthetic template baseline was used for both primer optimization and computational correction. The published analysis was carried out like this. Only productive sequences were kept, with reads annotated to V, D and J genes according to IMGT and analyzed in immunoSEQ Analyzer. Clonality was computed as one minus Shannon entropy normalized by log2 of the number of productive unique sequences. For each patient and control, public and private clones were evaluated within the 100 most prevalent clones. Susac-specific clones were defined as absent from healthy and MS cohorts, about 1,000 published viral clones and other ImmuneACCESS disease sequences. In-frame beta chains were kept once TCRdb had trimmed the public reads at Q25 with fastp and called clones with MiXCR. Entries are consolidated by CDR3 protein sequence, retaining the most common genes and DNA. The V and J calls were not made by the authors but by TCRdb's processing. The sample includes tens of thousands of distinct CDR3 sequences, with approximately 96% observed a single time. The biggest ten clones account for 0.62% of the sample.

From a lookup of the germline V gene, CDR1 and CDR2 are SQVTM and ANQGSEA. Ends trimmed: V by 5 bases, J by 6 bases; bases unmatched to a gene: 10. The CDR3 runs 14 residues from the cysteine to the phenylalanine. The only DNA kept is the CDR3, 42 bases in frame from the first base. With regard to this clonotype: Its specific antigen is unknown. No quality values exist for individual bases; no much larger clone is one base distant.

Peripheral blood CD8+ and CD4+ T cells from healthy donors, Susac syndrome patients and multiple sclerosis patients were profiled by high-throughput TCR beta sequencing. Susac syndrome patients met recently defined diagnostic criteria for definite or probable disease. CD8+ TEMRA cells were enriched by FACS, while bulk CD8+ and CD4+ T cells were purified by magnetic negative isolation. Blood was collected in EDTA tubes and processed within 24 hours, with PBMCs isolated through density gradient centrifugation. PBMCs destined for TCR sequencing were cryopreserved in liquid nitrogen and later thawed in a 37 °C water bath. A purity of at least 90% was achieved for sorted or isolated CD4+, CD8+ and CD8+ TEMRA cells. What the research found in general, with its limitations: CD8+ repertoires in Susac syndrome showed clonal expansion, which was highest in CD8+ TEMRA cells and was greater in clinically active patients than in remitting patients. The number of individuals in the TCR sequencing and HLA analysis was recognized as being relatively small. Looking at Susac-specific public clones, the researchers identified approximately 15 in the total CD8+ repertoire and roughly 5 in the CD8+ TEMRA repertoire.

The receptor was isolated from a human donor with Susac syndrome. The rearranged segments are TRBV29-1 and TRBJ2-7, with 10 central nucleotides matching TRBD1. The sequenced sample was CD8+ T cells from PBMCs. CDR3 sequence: CSVSTGTGVPEQYF. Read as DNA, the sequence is TGCAGCGTTTCAACCGGGACAGGGGTTCCCGAGCAGTACTTC.